This T cell receptor beta chain was recovered during a study of T-cell memory formation after mild COVID-19. TCRdb used MiXCR to reprocess the 5' RACE reads, holding one entry per CDR3 protein. The data show about 620,000 distinct CDR3 sequences, roughly 17% seen once. Study-level results: Contracting clones, day 15 to 85, had balanced CD4/CD8, and later expanders favored CD4+.

Germline-derived CDR1 and CDR2 are SGDLS and YYNGEE. This CDR3 has 15 amino acids. Trimming cost V 2 bases and J 5 bases; bases outside gene matches: 6. This clonotype was observed a few times. What it binds is unknown. The TCR originated in an adult woman who had mild COVID-19 (a few samples of this study predate the infection). Cell type and time point are not known. This chain uses TRBV9 with TRBJ2-5; TRBD1 agrees at 10 bases. Sequenced: PBMCs or a T cell subset sorted from them (not recorded which). CDR3 in DNA: TGTGCCAGCAGCGTCGGACAGGGGGACGTGGAGACCCAGTACTTC. It encodes CASSVGQGDVETQYF.